The 17 T cell receptor beta chains below were found in one sample sequenced in a study of cytomegalovirus exposure and HLA in healthy donors listed by TCRdb under 2017. Libraries were built with the immunoSEQ multiplex PCR assay. The multiplex PCR relied on a mix of 60 forward primers for TCR Vbeta segments and 13 reverse primers for TCR Jbeta segments. TCRdb obtained this table from immuneACCESS and retained in-frame rearrangements with V and J assigned. These tables miss some clones; where compared with another copy, unresolved V genes account for less than half of the shortfall, and the remainder is unexplained. This sample has approximately 210,000 clones in its table, and more than 70% of those were observed once. The top ten constitute around 1% of the sample. Material: PBMCs. The source is a middle-aged woman in good health and CMV-seronegative.

The V gene is TRBV6-4, the J gene TRBJ2-2; the D gene is possibly TRBD2 (6 bases). Germline V CDR1 and CDR2: MRHNA, SNTAGT. V was pared by 8 bases and J by 6 bases, with 13 bases between. The CDR3 spans 13 residues. DNA for the CDR3: TGTGCCAGCGCTGTGGGGGAGGCCGGGGAGCTGTTTTTT. Residues: CASAVGEAGELFF.

This chain joins TRBV5-4 and TRBJ1-1; D ambiguous. Looked up from germline, CDR1 is SGHNT and CDR2 is YYREEE (reference sequence). The CDR3 sequence is 13 residues long. V lost 2 bases, J lost 5 bases, and 10 bases lay in between. Written as DNA, the CDR3 is TGTGCCAGCAGCTTCCAAGGGAGGACTGAAGCTTTCTTT. Protein sequence: CASSFQGRTEAFF.

This chain uses TRBV19 with TRBJ1-4; 8 bases fit TRBD1. The J segment lost 11 bases and the V segment lost 3 bases, leaving 14 bases of the junction unmatched. The germline gives CDR1 LNHDA, CDR2 SQIVND (reference sequence). CDR3 length equals 16 residues. CDR3 loop: CASSMGLGQALKKLFF. CDR3 nucleotides: TGTGCCAGTAGTATGGGGTTGGGACAGGCTCTGAAGAAACTGTTTTTT.

The gene calls are TRBV5-1 and TRBJ1-2; 9 bases line up with TRBD1. There are 12 residues in the CDR3. Unmatched junction bases numbered 1, after V lost 4 bases and J lost 6 bases. The germline V gene encodes CDR1 SGHRS and CDR2 YFSETQ. CDR3 nucleotides: TGCGCCAGCAGCGGGACAGGGAATGGCTACACCTTC. Its protein is CASSGTGNGYTF.

Only one count was recorded for this clone. The chain employs TRBV27 and TRBJ1-2, with TRBD1 matching 8 bases. This CDR3 has 13 amino acids. Looked up from germline, CDR1 is MNHEY and CDR2 is SMNVEV (reference sequence). J was trimmed by 5 bases and V by 2 bases; bases with no gene match: 1. The CDR3 sequence is CASSLDRGYGYTF. The CDR3, as DNA: TGTGCCAGCAGTTTAGACAGGGGTTATGGCTACACCTTC.

This clone appeared once. The DNA of the CDR3 is TGTGCCAGTAGTATTACGCCTTCCGGGACAGGGAACAATCAGCCCCAGCATTTT. The encoded protein is CASSITPSGTGNNQPQHF. The rearrangement joins TRBV19 to TRBJ1-5; TRBD1 matches 9 bases. The CDR3 contains 18 residues. V lost 3 bases to trimming and J lost 3 bases; unmatched junction nucleotides: 12. Germline loops: CDR1 LNHDA, CDR2 SQIVND (reference sequence). Complete variable domain (other parts from reference TRBV19 and TRBJ1-5): DGGITQSPKYLFRKEGQNVTLSCEQNLNHDAMYWYRQDPGQGLRLIYYSQIVNDFQKGDIAEGYSVSREKKESFPLTVTSAQKNPTAFYLCASSITPSGTGNNQPQHFGDGTRLSIL.

This CDR3 reads CAWRTGGGNTIYF. The CDR3 DNA reads as TGTGCCTGGAGAACAGGGGGTGGAAACACCATATATTTT. The chain couples TRBV30 to TRBJ1-3; 8 nucleotides match TRBD1. The germline V gene encodes CDR1 GTSNPN and CDR2 SVGIG (reference sequence). Germline trimming cut 3 bases from V and 3 bases from J; bases unmatched to any gene: 1. The CDR3 runs to 13 residues. The whole variable domain, remainder taken from reference TRBV30 and TRBJ1-3, is SQTIHQWPATLVQPVGSPLSLECTVEGTSNPNLYWYRQAAGRGLQLLFYSVGIGQISSEVPQNLSASRPQDRQFILSSKKLLLSDSGFYLCAWRTGGGNTIYFGEGSWLTVV.

CDR3 region: CASSPPGLAGVNEQFF. The CDR3 DNA reads as TGTGCCAGCTCTCCCCCGGGACTAGCGGGTGTCAATGAGCAGTTCTTC. The V and J genes are TRBV18 and TRBJ2-1; TRBD2 aligns across 12 bases. Per germline, CDR1 KGHSH and CDR2 LQKENI. The length of the CDR3 is 16 residues. J was trimmed by 6 bases and V by 6 bases; bases with no gene match: 9.

This chain connects TRBV7-9 to TRBJ1-1; 8 nucleotides agree with TRBD1. Germline-derived CDR1 and CDR2 are SEHNR and FQNEAQ (reference sequence). V lost 0 bases, J lost 7 bases, and 4 bases stayed unmatched. The CDR3 is 14 residues long. The CDR3 coding sequence is TGTGCCAGCAGCTTAGCGGGACAGGTCCATGAAGCTTTCTTT. It yields the protein CASSLAGQVHEAFF.

The CDR3 DNA sequence: TGCGCCAGCAGCTTAATACAGGGGAACACTGAAGCTTTCTTT. Translation gives CASSLIQGNTEAFF. This sequence joins TRBV5-1 and TRBJ1-1; the D gene is possibly TRBD1 (6 bases). Between the trimmed V and J ends, which lost 2 bases and 1 base, there was a span of 9 bases. In germline, CDR1 is SGHRS, CDR2 YFSETQ. The CDR3 covers 14 residues.

This chain joins TRBV10-3 and TRBJ1-5, with D possibly matching TRBD1 (6 bases). The V end was cut by 6 bases, the J end by 4 bases, with 13 bases between. The germline gives CDR1 ENHRY, CDR2 SYGVKD. The CDR3 is made up of 14 amino acids. Here the CDR3 reads CAIRPGHQNQPQHF. The CDR3 DNA sequence: TGTGCCATCAGGCCGGGACATCAAAATCAGCCCCAGCATTTT.

The gene calls are TRBV7-8 and TRBJ1-3; 7 bases align to TRBD1. The CDR3 is 14 amino acids. V was pared by 6 bases and J by 2 bases, with 4 bases of the junction left unmatched. The V gene's germline CDR1 is SGHVS and CDR2 FQNEAQ. The DNA of the CDR3 is TGTGCCAGCAGGGACAGGTCGGCTGGAAACACCATATATTTT. This gives the protein CASRDRSAGNTIYF.

This chain connects TRBV25-1 to TRBJ1-2; D is unresolved. The CDR3 extends over 13 amino acids. Between the trimmed V and J ends, which lost 5 bases and 4 bases, there was a span of 11 bases. From germline, CDR1 is MGHDK and CDR2 SYGVNS. CDR3 coding DNA: TGTGCCAGCAGTTTAACAGCTATCTATGGCTACACCTTC. Amino acids: CASSLTAIYGYTF.

This chain joins TRBV6-5 and TRBJ2-7, with 8 bases identical to TRBD2. Germline V gene data show CDR1 as MNHEY and CDR2 as SVGAGI. After removal of 0 bases from V and 0 bases from J, the junction contained 4 bases not matched to a gene. There are 16 residues in the CDR3. Here the CDR3 DNA reads TGTGCCAGCAGTTACTCGGCGGGAGGAGGCTCCTACGAGCAGTACTTC. Translating it yields CASSYSAGGGSYEQYF.

The CDR3 coding sequence is TGTGCCTGGAGTCCCCCAGGGCAAGGAGAGACCCAGTACTTC. Its translation is CAWSPPGQGETQYF. The V gene is TRBV30, the J gene TRBJ2-5, with D perhaps matching TRBD1 (5 bases). This CDR3 region has 14 residues. Germline V gives CDR1 GTSNPN, CDR2 SVGIG (reference sequence). Trimming removed 2 bases at V and 4 bases at J, with 14 bases between.

V gene TRBV19 combines with J gene TRBJ2-5; 8 positions agree with TRBD2. The germline CDR1 and CDR2 sequences are LNHDA and SQIVND (reference sequence). Losses at the gene ends were 5 bases for V and 1 base for J; bases not matched to a gene: 3. The CDR3 is 14 residues long. CDR3 loop: CASSRTSGQETQYF. The CDR3 nucleotides read TGTGCCAGTAGTCGAACTAGCGGCCAAGAGACCCAGTACTTC.

The chain couples TRBV7-2 to TRBJ2-1; 8 bases agree with TRBD1. The CDR3 is 15 amino acids. From germline, CDR1 is SGHTA and CDR2 FQGNSA. The trim removed 3 bases at V and 6 bases at J, leaving 7 bases unmatched. DNA for the CDR3: TGTGCCAGCAGCTTGGGTTCGGACAGGGTCAATGAGCAGTTCTTC. It is translated as CASSLGSDRVNEQFF. Together with reference TRBV7-2 and TRBJ2-1, the CDR3 gives the full variable domain: GAGVSQSPSNKVTEKGKDVELRCDPISGHTALYWYRQSLGQGLEFLIYFQGNSAPDKSGLPSDRFSAERTGGSVSTLTIQRTQQEDSAVYLCASSLGSDRVNEQFFGPGTRLTVL.